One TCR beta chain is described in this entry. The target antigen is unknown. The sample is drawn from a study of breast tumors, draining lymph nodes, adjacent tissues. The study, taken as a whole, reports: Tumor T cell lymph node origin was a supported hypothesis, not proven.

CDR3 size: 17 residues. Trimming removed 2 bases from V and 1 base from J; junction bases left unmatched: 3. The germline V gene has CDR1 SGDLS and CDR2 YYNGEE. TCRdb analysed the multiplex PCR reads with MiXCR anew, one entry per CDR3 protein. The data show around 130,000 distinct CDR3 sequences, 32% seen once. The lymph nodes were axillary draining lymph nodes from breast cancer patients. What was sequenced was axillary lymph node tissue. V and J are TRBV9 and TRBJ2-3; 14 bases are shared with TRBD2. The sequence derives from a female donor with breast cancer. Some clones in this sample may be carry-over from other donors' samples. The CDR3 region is CASSVKGLAGGTDTQYF. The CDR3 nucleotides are TGTGCCAGCAGCGTGAAGGGACTAGCGGGGGGCACAGATACGCAGTATTTT. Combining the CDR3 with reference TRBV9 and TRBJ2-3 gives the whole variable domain DSGVTQTPKHLITATGQRVTLRCSPRSGDLSVYWYQQSLDQGLQFLIQYYNGEERAKGNILERFSAQQFPDLHSELNLSSLELGDSALYFCASSVKGLAGGTDTQYFGPGTRLTVL.